This TCR beta chain was found in a study of Ad26.COV2.S vaccination and SARS-CoV-2 variants. As concerns this clone: Antigen: not known.

Study-level results: Recipients given vaccine exceeded placebo recipients in spike-specific TCR breadth. The TCR breadth and depth analyses may have produced an underestimate of total T cell responses. Non-spike TCR breadth did not differ much between vaccine and placebo recipients. Vaccinees reportedly had broad spike-specific CD8+ and CD4+ T cell responses.

The CDR3 length is 14 residues. Germline CDR1 is SGHAT and CDR2 is FQNNGV. V lost 5 bases and J lost 2, with 12 bases in between. Generated by immunoSEQ multiplex PCR, the TCRdb table keeps only in-frame clones and is missing some. The sample has fewer than 50,000 clones, 83% seen once. The material was peripheral blood, obtained after recovery from COVID-19. This rearrangement joins TRBV11-2 to TRBJ2-5, with a weak D call TRBD2 (5 bases). The receptor was isolated from a human donor who had recovered from COVID-19. DNA of the CDR3: TGTGCCAGCAGCCTCTTGGGAGTGCAAGAGACCCAGTACTTC. Its translation is CASSLLGVQETQYF.